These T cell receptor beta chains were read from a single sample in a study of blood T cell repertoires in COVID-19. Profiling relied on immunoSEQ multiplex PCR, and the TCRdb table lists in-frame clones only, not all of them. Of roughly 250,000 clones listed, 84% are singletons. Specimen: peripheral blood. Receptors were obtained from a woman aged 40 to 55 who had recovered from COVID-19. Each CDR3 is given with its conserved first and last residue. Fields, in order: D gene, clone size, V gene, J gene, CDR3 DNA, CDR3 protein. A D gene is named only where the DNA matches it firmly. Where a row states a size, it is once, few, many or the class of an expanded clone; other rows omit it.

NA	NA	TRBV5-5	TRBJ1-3	TGTGCCAGCAGCTCGACAGCCATTTCTGGAAACACCATATATTTT	CASSSTAISGNTIYF
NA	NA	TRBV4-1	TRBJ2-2	TGCGCCAGCAGCCAAGACAGGGCCGGGGAGCTGTTTTTT	CASSQDRAGELFF
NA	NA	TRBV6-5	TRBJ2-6	TGTGCCAGCACGGGCTCTGGGGCCAACGTCCTGACTTTC	CASTGSGANVLTF
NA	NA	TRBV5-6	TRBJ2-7	TGTGCCAGCAGCTTGAGGGACATCTTGCACGAGCAGTACTTC	CASSLRDILHEQYF
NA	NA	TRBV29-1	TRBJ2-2	TGCAGCGTGCGAATTAGCCAGTACGGGGAGCTGTTTTTT	CSVRISQYGELFF
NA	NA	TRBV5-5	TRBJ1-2	TGTGCCAGCAGCACCGGATATACAGGTCTCTCTGGCTACACCTTC	CASSTGYTGLSGYTF
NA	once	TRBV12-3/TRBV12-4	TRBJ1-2	TGTGCCAGCAGTCCAAACTATGGCTACACCTTC	CASSPNYGYTF
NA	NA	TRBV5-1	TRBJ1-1	TGCGCCAGCAGCACCACAGGGTTTGAAGCTTTCTTT	CASSTTGFEAFF
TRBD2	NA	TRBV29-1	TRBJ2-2	TGCAGCGTAGCGGGGGGACCGAACACCGGGGAGCTGTTTTTT	CSVAGGPNTGELFF
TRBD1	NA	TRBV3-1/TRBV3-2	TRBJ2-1	TGTGCCAGCAGCTTTTTTGGGGACAGGGCCTACAATGAGCAGTTCTTC	CASSFFGDRAYNEQFF
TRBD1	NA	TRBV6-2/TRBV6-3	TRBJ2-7	TGTGCCAGCAGTTACCTTATTGACAGGGACGAGCAGTACTTC	CASSYLIDRDEQYF
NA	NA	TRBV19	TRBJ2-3	TGTGCCAGTAGTATTGGTCAGGGTCTCTTGACAGATACGCAGTATTTT	CASSIGQGLLTDTQYF